The 8 T cell receptor beta chains below all came from one sample that was sequenced in a study of a mutant IDH1 vaccine in newly diagnosed glioma. The antigens of these receptors remain unknown. The data were produced by immunoSEQ multiplex PCR, yet TCRdb's version contains in-frame clones alone and is incomplete. Of just over 80,000 clones listed, 75% to 85% were seen once; the top ten hold roughly 2%. Time point denoted: week 23, last vaccination. Each dose of the vaccine consisted of 300 ug of mutant IDH1 20-mer peptide, with topical imiquimod. This material consisted of PBMCs, taken from a glioma patient whose treatment included an IDH1 peptide vaccine. All receptors come from a man aged 30 to 39 with glioma. Some clones in this sample may be carry-over from other donors' samples.

This chain uses TRBV2 with TRBJ1-1, with a weak D call TRBD1 (5 bases). In germline, CDR1 is SNHLY, CDR2 FYNNEI. The CDR3 contains 15 residues. V lost 8 bases, J lost 0 bases, and 16 bases lay in between. The CDR3 DNA follows: TGTGCCAGCGTTGGGGGGGAGGGGATGAACACTGAAGCTTTCTTT. It codes for CASVGGEGMNTEAFF.

The CDR3 coding sequence is TGTGCCAGCAGCCCTACCGGGACGCGAGATGGCTACACCTTC. Residues: CASSPTGTRDGYTF. The chain links TRBV7-9 to TRBJ1-2; D might be TRBD1 (5 bases). The germline V gene has CDR1 SEHNR and CDR2 FQNEAQ (reference sequence). The CDR3 spans 14 residues. V lost 5 bases and J lost 6, with 16 bases in between.

J is TRBJ1-5 and V is TRBV27, with 9 positions matching TRBD1. CDR1 and CDR2 from the germline V gene are MNHEY and SMNVEV (reference sequence). The CDR3 is made up of 15 amino acids. The J segment lost 3 bases and the V segment lost 4 bases, leaving 4 bases of the junction unmatched. Here the CDR3 DNA reads TGTGCCAGCAGTTCGGGACAGGGATTCAATCAGCCCCAGCATTTT. It is translated as CASSSGQGFNQPQHF.

CDR3 sequence reads: CASSLAGESSYNEQFF. DNA for the CDR3: TGCGCCAGCAGCTTGGCGGGGGAGAGCTCCTACAATGAGCAGTTCTTC. The chain employs TRBV5-1 and TRBJ2-1, with a possible D match to TRBD2 (6 bases). The CDR3 totals 16 residues. V was shortened by 0 bases and J by 0 bases, with 10 bases between the two germline ends. CDR1 and CDR2 (germline): SGHRS, YFSETQ. Using reference TRBV5-1 and TRBJ2-1 for the parts outside the CDR3, the full variable domain is KAGVTQTPRYLIKTRGQQVTLSCSPISGHRSVSWYQQTPGQGLQFLFEYFSETQRNKGNFPGRFSGRQFSNSRSEMNVSTLELGDSALYLCASSLAGESSYNEQFFGPGTRLTVL.

The CDR3 sequence is CASSLATRVRELFF. The CDR3 coding sequence is TGTGCCAGCAGCTTGGCCACGAGGGTCAGGGAGCTGTTTTTT. The rearrangement links TRBV5-6 to TRBJ2-2; D might be TRBD2 (5 bases). The V end lost 0 bases, the J end lost 9 bases, and 12 bases lay between the germline ends. This CDR3 is built from 14 residues. Per the germline V gene, CDR1 is SGHDT and CDR2 is YYEEEE.

This clone was detected only once. The V gene is TRBV28, the J gene TRBJ2-1; perhaps D is TRBD1 or TRBD2 (5 bases each). The ends were cut back, 7 bases at V and 5 bases at J, with 18 bases in the middle. The CDR3 sequence is 15 residues long. Germline CDR1 MDHEN, CDR2 SYDVKM. The CDR3 bases are TGTGCCAGCATCACTCAGGGACGGAAAAACAATGAGCAGTTCTTC. Its translation is CASITQGRKNNEQFF.

The rearrangement uses TRBV7-9 and TRBJ1-4; D unclear. Germline loops: CDR1 SEHNR, CDR2 FQNEAQ (reference sequence). The V end lost 6 bases, the J end lost 8 bases, and 22 bases lay between the germline ends. The CDR3 consists of 16 residues. The CDR3 here is CASSSLGPQIGEKLFF. The CDR3 bases are TGTGCCAGCAGTTCTCTGGGCCCACAGATAGGGGAAAAACTGTTTTTT.

The V and J genes are TRBV19 and TRBJ2-3, with D perhaps TRBD2 (5 bases). V was trimmed by 10 bases and J by 2 bases, leaving 19 bases between them. The CDR3 has 15 amino acids. Germline V gene sequence: CDR1 LNHDA, CDR2 SQIVND (reference sequence). DNA of the CDR3: TGTGCCACCCAGAGGGCTACTCGATCCACAGATACGCAGTATTTT. Translation gives CATQRATRSTDTQYF.